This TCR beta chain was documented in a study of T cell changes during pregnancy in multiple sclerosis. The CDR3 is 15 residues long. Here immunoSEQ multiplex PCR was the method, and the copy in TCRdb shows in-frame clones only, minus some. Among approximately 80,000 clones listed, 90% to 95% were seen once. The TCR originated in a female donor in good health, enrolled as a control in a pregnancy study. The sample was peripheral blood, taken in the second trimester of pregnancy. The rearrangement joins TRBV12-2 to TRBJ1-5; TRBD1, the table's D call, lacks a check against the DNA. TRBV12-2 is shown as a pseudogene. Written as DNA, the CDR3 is TGTGCAAGTCGCAAAGACAGCTCTGGGAATCAGCCCCAGCATTTT. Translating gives CASRKDSSGNQPQHF.